This record concerns one TCR beta chain sequence. Its antigen is as yet unknown. These data belong to a study of human versus mouse CDR3 diversity and MHC coevolution. General observations from the study: Clonal inequality was lowest in most of the three human donors. On average, humans showed more CDR3 deletions and insertions than mice.

Here immunoSEQ multiplex PCR was the method, and the copy in TCRdb shows in-frame clones only, minus some. The sample has fewer than 80,000 clones, about nine tenths seen once; the top ten hold roughly 0.15%. CDR1 and CDR2 from the germline V gene are LNHDA and SQIVND (reference sequence). This CDR3 is 18 amino acids long. V was clipped by 3 bases and J by 4 bases; unmatched bases: 12. Cells were CD45RO-negative CD62L-positive naive CD4 T cells sorted from PBMCs. The sequencing input was naive CD4+ T cells from blood. Stated subset: CD45RO-negative CD62L-positive naive CD4 T cells. The chain combines TRBV19 with TRBJ2-5; 12 bases are a match to TRBD2. The origin of this receptor is a person aged 30 to 70 in good health. CDR3 loop: CASSMRMLAGGRTETQYF. The CDR3 region has the DNA TGTGCCAGTAGTATGAGAATGCTAGCGGGGGGGCGGACAGAGACCCAGTACTTC.